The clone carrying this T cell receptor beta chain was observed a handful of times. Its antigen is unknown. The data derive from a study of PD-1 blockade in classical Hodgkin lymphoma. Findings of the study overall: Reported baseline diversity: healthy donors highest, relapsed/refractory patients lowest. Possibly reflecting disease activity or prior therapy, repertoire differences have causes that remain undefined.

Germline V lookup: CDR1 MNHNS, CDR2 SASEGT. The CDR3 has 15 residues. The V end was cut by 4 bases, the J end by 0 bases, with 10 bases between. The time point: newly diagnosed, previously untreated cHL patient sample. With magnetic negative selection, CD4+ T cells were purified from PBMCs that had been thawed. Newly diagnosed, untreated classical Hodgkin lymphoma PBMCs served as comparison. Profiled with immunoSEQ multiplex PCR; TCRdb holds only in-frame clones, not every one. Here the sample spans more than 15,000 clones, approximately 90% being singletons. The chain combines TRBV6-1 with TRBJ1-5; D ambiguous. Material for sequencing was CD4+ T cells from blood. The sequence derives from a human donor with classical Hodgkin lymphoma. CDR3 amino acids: CASSGSRGSNQPQHF. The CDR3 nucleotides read TGTGCCAGCAGTGGATCCCGGGGTAGCAATCAGCCCCAGCATTTT.